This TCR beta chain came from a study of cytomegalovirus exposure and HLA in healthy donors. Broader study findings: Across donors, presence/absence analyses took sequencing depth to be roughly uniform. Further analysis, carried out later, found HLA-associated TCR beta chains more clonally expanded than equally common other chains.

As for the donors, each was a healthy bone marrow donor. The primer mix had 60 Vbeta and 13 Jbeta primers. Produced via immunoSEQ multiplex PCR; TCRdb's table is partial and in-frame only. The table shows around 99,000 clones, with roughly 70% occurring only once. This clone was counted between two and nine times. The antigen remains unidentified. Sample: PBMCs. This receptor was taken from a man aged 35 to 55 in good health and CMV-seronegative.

This chain's CDR3 is CASSLVMASNQPQHF. The CDR3 nucleotides are TGTGCCAGCAGTTTAGTCATGGCAAGTAATCAGCCCCAGCATTTT. The chain links TRBV27 to TRBJ1-5; D is ambiguous. This CDR3 has 15 residues. Germline V lookup: CDR1 MNHEY, CDR2 SMNVEV (reference sequence). Trimming shortened V by 2 bases and J by 4 bases, and 12 bases separated the two germline ends.